The clone carrying this T cell receptor beta chain has a count of ten or more. Its antigen remains unidentified. The investigators amplified TCR beta CDR3 regions from RNA transcripts. RT-PCR in the first round (using the HTBI primer set) targeted the TCR CDR3. TCRdb processed the multiplex PCR reads anew with MiXCR; each CDR3 protein has one entry. The sample lists 330,000 or so distinct CDR3 sequences, about a sixth occurring once. The CDR3 is made up of 16 amino acids. Trimming pared 4 bases from V and 4 bases from J, leaving 19 bases between. The V gene's germline CDR1 is LNHDA and CDR2 SQIVND (reference sequence). This sample was included in a study of T cells in Graves' hyperthyroidism and ophthalmopathy. Study-wide results and caveats: Using 13 V-J features, a model discriminated ophthalmopathy from stable hyperthyroidism. Most thyroid clonotypes with frequency above 0.001 were detected in blood. The model identified upcoming ophthalmopathy a median about 7.1 months ahead of onset.

Individuals with ophthalmopathy presented a Clinical Activity Score of at least 3, a NOSPECS grade of at least 4 and a duration under 3 months. This TCR was sampled from a woman aged 40 to 50 with Graves' ophthalmopathy. The source material was blood. The chain couples TRBV19 to TRBJ1-2; D might be TRBD1 (6 bases). CDR3 protein: CASSTGSGGLGYGYTF. The CDR3 bases are TGTGCCAGTAGTACCGGGTCCGGGGGGCTCGGCTATGGCTACACCTTC.